This TCR beta chain comes out of a study of immune evolution from preneoplasia to lung adenocarcinoma. The study's findings and limits: Top clone frequencies peaked in normal lung, apparently declining through invasive adenocarcinoma.

This clone has more than one count but fewer than ten. Antigen specificity is unknown. Using immunoSEQ multiplex PCR, the repertoire was profiled, and TCRdb retains in-frame clones only, with some absent. Among tens of thousands of clones, about three quarters were seen once, and the ten largest hold 5.5% to 6%. Between the trimmed V and J ends, which lost 0 bases and 4 bases, there was a span of 11 bases. CDR3 length: 15 amino acids. Germline V lookup: CDR1 LNHDA, CDR2 SQIVND (reference sequence). Premalignant or tumor cells were enriched by macro-dissection after pathologic assessment. The chain carries TRBV19 and TRBJ2-3; D is uncertain. The sequenced material came from FFPE invasive lung adenocarcinoma tissue. This receptor was identified in a person aged 55 to 69 with invasive lung adenocarcinoma. Some clones in this sample may be carry-over from other donors' samples. The CDR3 is CASSIDVQSPDTQYF. In DNA form, the CDR3 reads TGTGCCAGTAGTATAGACGTACAGAGCCCAGATACGCAGTATTTT.